Each of the 2 T cell receptor beta chains below was sequenced from the same sample in a study of T cells in Graves' hyperthyroidism and ophthalmopathy. RNA transcripts provided the source from which TCR beta CDR3 regions were amplified. First-round RT-PCR of the TCR CDR3 relied on the HTBI primer set. TCRdb re-called the multiplex PCR reads through MiXCR, storing one row per CDR3 protein. The table has 350,000 or so distinct CDR3 sequences, around 20% seen once. What was sequenced was blood. These receptors originate from a woman aged 50 to 60 with Graves' hyperthyroidism.

This clonotype was counted at least ten times. The V gene is TRBV20-1, the J gene TRBJ1-5, with D hard to call. Germline loops: CDR1 DFQATT, CDR2 SNEGSKA (reference sequence). Trimming pared 5 bases from V and 3 bases from J, leaving 11 bases between. This CDR3 region has 13 residues. CDR3 loop: CSAGEGINQPQHF. The CDR3 bases are TGCAGTGCTGGGGAGGGAATCAATCAGCCCCAGCATTTT.

With regard to this clonotype: An end of the junction differs from the germline gene, which may be a read error. The gene calls are TRBV6-5 and TRBJ2-1, with D possibly TRBD2 on 7 matching bases. Germline CDR1 is MNHEY and CDR2 is SVGAGI. The CDR3 totals 16 residues. The CDR3 nucleotides are TGTGCCAGCAGTTACTCGTTTTCGGGGGGCCTCAATGAGCAGTCCTTC. Protein: CASSYSFSGGLNEQSF.